One sample yielded the 19 T cell receptor beta chains listed below, sequenced in a study of blood T cell repertoires in COVID-19. Using immunoSEQ multiplex PCR, the repertoire was profiled, and TCRdb retains in-frame clones only, with some absent. The table shows approximately 97,000 clones, with 86% occurring only once. The sequenced sample consisted of peripheral blood. Receptors were obtained from a woman aged 80 or older with acute or convalescent COVID-19.

The CDR3 nucleotides are TGTGCCATCAGTGATCTCCCGCCAGGGGCTAATGAAAAACTGTTTTTT. Its translation: CAISDLPPGANEKLFF. The chain combines TRBV10-3 with TRBJ1-4, with D tentatively TRBD1 (6 bases). CDR1 and CDR2 (germline): ENHRY, SYGVKD. The germline V and J ends were trimmed by 3 bases and 3 bases, with 14 bases remaining between them. The CDR3 is 16 residues long.

The chain uses TRBV5-1 and TRBJ2-3, with 10 positions matching TRBD2. J was trimmed by 3 bases and V by 0 bases; bases with no gene match: 10. Germline-derived CDR1 and CDR2 are SGHRS and YFSETQ. CDR3 length: 18 amino acids. Written as DNA, the CDR3 is TGCGCCAGCAGCTTGGTTCCTTCGTTTAGCGGGGGGACAGATACGCAGTATTTT. It is translated as CASSLVPSFSGGTDTQYF. The full variable domain, in which reference TRBV5-1 and TRBJ2-3 provide the parts outside the CDR3, is KAGVTQTPRYLIKTRGQQVTLSCSPISGHRSVSWYQQTPGQGLQFLFEYFSETQRNKGNFPGRFSGRQFSNSRSEMNVSTLELGDSALYLCASSLVPSFSGGTDTQYFGPGTRLTVL.

The chain is built from TRBV7-3 and TRBJ2-1, with TRBD2 identical over 14 bases. The CDR3 spans 17 residues. Germline V gives CDR1 SGHTA, CDR2 FQGTGA. Trimming removed 0 bases from V and 7 bases from J; junction bases left unmatched: 5. In DNA form, the CDR3 reads TGTGCCAGCAGCTTAACCCAGACTAGCGGGGGGGCAAATGAGCAGTTCTTC. This encodes CASSLTQTSGGANEQFF.

The genes are TRBV11-2 and TRBJ2-7; TRBD1 matches 8 bases. The CDR3 runs 14 residues. The V gene's germline CDR1 is SGHAT and CDR2 FQNNGV. Germline trimming cut 1 base from V and 7 bases from J; bases unmatched to any gene: 6. CDR3 DNA: TGTGCCAGCAGCTTAGGCGGCAGGGGGCTTGAGCAGTACTTC. Residues: CASSLGGRGLEQYF.

The CDR3 region has the DNA TGTGCCAGCAGTCCAGGGGGCTCACCCCTCCACTTT. Protein product: CASSPGGSPLHF. The rearrangement joins TRBV6-5 to TRBJ1-6; 8 positions agree with TRBD1. Per germline, CDR1 MNHEY and CDR2 SVGAGI. The junction had 1 base not matched to a gene; V was cut back by 5 bases and J by 10 bases. The CDR3 is made up of 12 amino acids.

The V and J genes are TRBV3-1 (or the pseudogene TRBV3-2) and TRBJ1-2, with D perhaps matching TRBD1 (6 bases). The germline gives CDR1 LGHDT, CDR2 YNNKEL (reference sequence). Trimming pared 2 bases from V and 4 bases from J, leaving 14 bases between. This CDR3 has 15 amino acids. CDR3 nucleotides: TGTGCCAGCAGCCAAAGACTCCTGGGGGCCTATGGCTACACCTTC. This translates into CASSQRLLGAYGYTF.

The chain carries TRBV10-3 and TRBJ1-5; 10 positions match TRBD1. The CDR3 covers 16 residues. With V trimmed by 2 bases and J by 3 bases, 4 bases remained unmatched. Looked up from germline, CDR1 is ENHRY and CDR2 is SYGVKD. For the CDR3, the DNA is TGTGCCATCAGTGAGCGACAGGGGGCCTACAATCAGCCCCAGCATTTT. This gives the protein CAISERQGAYNQPQHF.

This clone was found a few times. This chain links TRBV3-1 (or the pseudogene TRBV3-2) with TRBJ1-1; D not resolved. The CDR3 runs to 15 residues. V lost 3 bases to trimming and J lost 1 base, with 12 bases between them. Germline CDR1 is LGHDT and CDR2 is YNNKEL (reference sequence). The CDR3 reads CASSQGGLKNTEAFF. CDR3 sequence (DNA): TGTGCCAGCAGCCAGGGAGGACTCAAGAACACTGAAGCTTTCTTT.

V is TRBV15 and J is TRBJ1-4, with D hard to call. Germline assignment: CDR1 LNHNV and CDR2 YYDKDF (reference sequence). This CDR3 region has 16 residues. The ends were cut back, 5 bases at V and 3 bases at J, with 16 bases in the middle. The CDR3 protein is CATSPYREVSNEKLFF. The CDR3 bases are TGTGCCACCAGCCCCTATCGAGAGGTTTCTAATGAAAAACTGTTTTTT.

Here the CDR3 DNA reads TGTGCCAGCAGTAGGGGGTACGTGGGGAACTACGAGCAGTACTTC. It is translated as CASSRGYVGNYEQYF. The chain carries TRBV6-5 and TRBJ2-7; D perhaps matches TRBD1 (6 bases). The V and J ends lost 5 bases and 3 bases respectively, with 17 bases between them. CDR1 and CDR2 (germline): MNHEY, SVGAGI. This CDR3 spans 15 amino acids.

This chain uses TRBV7-9 with TRBJ1-4, with 10 positions matching TRBD1. The CDR3 has 18 residues. V was clipped by 5 bases and J by 8 bases; unmatched bases: 17. Germline V CDR1 and CDR2: SEHNR, FQNEAQ (reference sequence). For the CDR3, the DNA is TGTGCCAGCAGCCAGGGACAGGGGTTATCCCTTATTGGAGAAAAACTGTTTTTT. It specifies CASSQGQGLSLIGEKLFF.

The V and J genes are TRBV7-2 and TRBJ2-7, with D possibly being TRBD2 (6 bases). Germline V gene sequence: CDR1 SGHTA, CDR2 FQGNSA. Between the trimmed V and J ends, which lost 5 bases and 4 bases, there was a span of 6 bases. The CDR3 is made up of 11 amino acids. The CDR3 region is CASSGRYEQYF. In DNA, the CDR3 is TGTGCCAGCAGCGGGAGGTACGAGCAGTACTTC.

V usage is TRBV2 and J usage is TRBJ1-6; maybe TRBD1 (6 bases). Germline V gives CDR1 SNHLY, CDR2 FYNNEI. V was shortened by 6 bases and J by 0 bases, with 18 bases between the two germline ends. This CDR3 comprises 18 residues. In nucleotides, the CDR3 is TGTGCCAGCAGCCCTGACAGGTCCCACAGCTCCTATAATTCACCCCTCCACTTT. Residues: CASSPDRSHSSYNSPLHF.

The rearrangement uses TRBV6-1 and TRBJ1-5; unclear D gene. Germline V gene data show CDR1 as MNHNS and CDR2 as SASEGT. There are 15 residues in the CDR3. Deletions cut 2 bases from V and 6 bases from J, with 14 bases between. CDR3 region: CASSEWWVSGQPQHF. The CDR3 nucleotides are TGTGCCAGCAGTGAATGGTGGGTTAGCGGTCAGCCCCAGCATTTT.

Regarding this clone: Within the sample, other DNA sequences also encode this same CDR3. This chain joins TRBV5-1 and TRBJ1-1; unclear D gene. Trimming removed 0 bases at V and 2 bases at J, with 5 bases between. Per the germline V gene, CDR1 is SGHRS and CDR2 is YFSETQ. CDR3 length equals 13 residues. The CDR3 sequence is CASSLALNTEAFF. CDR3 DNA: TGCGCCAGCAGCTTGGCCCTAAACACTGAAGCTTTCTTT.

The rearrangement joins TRBV5-6 to TRBJ1-4, with a weak D call TRBD1 (6 bases). CDR3 size: 14 residues. V shed 4 bases and J shed 0 bases, with 7 bases lying between them. The V gene's germline CDR1 is SGHDT and CDR2 YYEEEE. The CDR3 loop is CASSRTATNEKLFF. The CDR3 bases are TGTGCCAGCAGCCGGACAGCAACTAATGAAAAACTGTTTTTT.

This sequence joins TRBV19 and TRBJ1-3; TRBD1 aligns across 7 bases. Germline V gene lookup returns CDR1 LNHDA and CDR2 SQIVND (reference sequence). Unmatched junction bases numbered 3, after V lost 7 bases and J lost 3 bases. This CDR3 spans 13 amino acids. Here the CDR3 DNA reads TGTGCCAGTAAAGACAGGGATGGAAACACCATATATTTT. It specifies CASKDRDGNTIYF. Full variable domain (remainder filled in from reference TRBV19 and TRBJ1-3): DGGITQSPKYLFRKEGQNVTLSCEQNLNHDAMYWYRQDPGQGLRLIYYSQIVNDFQKGDIAEGYSVSREKKESFPLTVTSAQKNPTAFYLCASKDRDGNTIYFGEGSWLTVV.

The chain employs TRBV18 and TRBJ1-5; no reliable D call. The V end was cut by 3 bases, the J end by 5 bases, with 5 bases between. The CDR3 runs 12 residues. CDR1 KGHSH and CDR2 LQKENI come from the germline V gene. The DNA of the CDR3 is TGTGCCAGCTCACCGCAGGATCAGCCCCAGCATTTT. Translation gives CASSPQDQPQHF.

The rearrangement joins TRBV5-4 to TRBJ2-3; 9 nucleotides align to TRBD2. The CDR3 contains 16 residues. The germline CDR1 and CDR2 sequences are SGHNT and YYREEE (reference sequence). With V trimmed by 6 bases and J by 5 bases, 13 bases remained unmatched. The CDR3 DNA reads TGTGCCAGCACCCAATACGAGCGGGGGGTTTTAGATACGCAGTATTTT. This gives the protein CASTQYERGVLDTQYF.